This T cell receptor beta chain was sequenced for a study of beta chain features in type 1 diabetes. This clone was counted at least ten times. As yet, its antigen is unknown. Findings of the study overall: People with Type 1 diabetes carried modestly yet significantly shorter TCRB CDR3s in all four CD4+ subsets.

Expressed TCRB transcripts were sequenced after all isolated RNA was converted to cDNA. Measured with immunoSEQ multiplex PCR; TCRdb has only the in-frame clones, and not every one. The sample has about 170,000 clones, roughly 8% seen once. This receptor was obtained from a man aged 18 to 30 with type 1 diabetes. The sequenced sample was central memory CD4+ T cells from blood.

CDR3 residues: CSVVGLAGETQYF. The CDR3 DNA follows: TGCAGCGTTGTAGGGCTAGCGGGAGAGACCCAGTACTTC. The chain uses TRBV29-1 and TRBJ2-5; TRBD2 aligns across 8 bases. The CDR3 is 13 amino acids. V shed 4 bases, J shed 4 bases, and the junction held 5 bases outside the gene matches. Germline values: CDR1 SQVTM, CDR2 ANQGSEA.